The sequence of this T cell receptor beta chain was determined in a study of blood T cell repertoires in COVID-19. The overall study: T cells, B-cell-depleted T cells, or PBMCs supplied cDNA or gDNA.

As originally analysed: Amplifying reference gene primers gave estimates of nucleated cell counts. Produced via immunoSEQ multiplex PCR; TCRdb's table is partial and in-frame only. V and J calls and clone size are copied from that table; D and trimming were computed from the DNA. The table has under 250,000 clones, about nine tenths seen once; the top ten hold about 0.79%. There are 16 residues in the CDR3. V was clipped by 1 base and J by 5 bases, with 14 bases between them. Germline assignment: CDR1 SGHTA and CDR2 FQGNSA. Seattle participants joined during active infection and were tracked over time.

This receptor was identified in a young man with COVID-19, enrolled during active disease. The sample was peripheral blood. V gene TRBV7-2 combines with J gene TRBJ2-2; possible D gene TRBD2, 5 bases. In DNA, the CDR3 is TGTGCCAGCAGCTTAGGGCTCGGCGGGCCAACCGGGGAGCTGTTTTTT. It is translated as CASSLGLGGPTGELFF.